The 7 T cell receptor beta chains presented below share a single source sample, sequenced in a study of blood T cell repertoires in COVID-19. Profiled with immunoSEQ multiplex PCR; TCRdb holds only in-frame clones, not every one. The sample contains about 120,000 clones, under 80% of which appear only once. The sample taken for sequencing was peripheral blood. These receptors were collected from a man aged 65-85 years with acute or convalescent COVID-19.

The V call is TRBV6-5, the J call TRBJ1-2, with 9 bases matching TRBD1. Germline loops: CDR1 MNHEY, CDR2 SVGAGI. This CDR3 has 12 residues. With 4 bases clipped from V and 8 bases from J, the junction kept 2 bases outside the gene matches. The CDR3 bases are TGTGCCAGCAGTTCCGGGACAGGGGGCTACACCTTC. It encodes CASSSGTGGYTF.

The chain couples TRBV19 to TRBJ2-1, with 9 bases fitting TRBD2. The ends lost 4 bases at V and 6 bases at J; junction bases unmatched: 4. The length of the CDR3 is 14 residues. Germline CDR1 reads LNHDA; CDR2 reads SQIVND (reference sequence). The DNA for the CDR3 is TGTGCCAGTAGTAGCGGGGGGGCCGGCAATGAGCAGTTCTTC. The encoded protein is CASSSGGAGNEQFF.

There are a few counts of this clone. This rearrangement joins TRBV24-1 to TRBJ2-7, with D tentatively TRBD1 (5 bases). Trimming left V 7 bases short and J 9 bases short, with 15 bases between. The CDR3 length is 12 residues. Germline V CDR1 and CDR2: KGHDR, SFDVKD. CDR3 residues: CATRGPGGRQYF. The CDR3 bases are TGTGCCACCAGGGGGCCGGGCGGCAGGCAGTACTTC.

This chain connects TRBV5-1 to TRBJ2-1, with 8 bases fitting TRBD1. CDR3 length: 15 residues. Germline lookup yields CDR1 SGHRS and CDR2 YFSETQ. V dropped 2 bases and J dropped 6; count of bases not matched to a gene: 7. The CDR3: CASSFGQGKSNEQFF. In nucleotides, the CDR3 is TGCGCCAGCAGCTTCGGACAGGGAAAAAGCAATGAGCAGTTCTTC.

The chain couples TRBV29-1 to TRBJ2-5, with TRBD2 matching over 7 bases. Unmatched junction bases numbered 10, after V lost 4 bases and J lost 2 bases. Per the germline V gene, CDR1 is SQVTM and CDR2 is ANQGSEA. The CDR3 runs to 15 residues. This chain's CDR3 is CSVGASGEFQETQYF. CDR3 DNA sequence: TGCAGCGTTGGAGCAAGCGGGGAATTTCAAGAGACCCAGTACTTC.

The rearrangement links TRBV6-5 to TRBJ2-3; D might be TRBD1 (5 bases). The germline V and J ends were trimmed by 0 bases and 3 bases, with 13 bases remaining between them. The CDR3 covers 16 residues. In germline, CDR1 is MNHEY, CDR2 SVGAGI. CDR3 DNA sequence: TGTGCCAGCAGTTACTCGGGTGGGGCCCGAACAGATACGCAGTATTTT. Amino acid sequence: CASSYSGGARTDTQYF.

The chain couples TRBV5-6 to TRBJ2-7, with a tentative D call TRBD1 (5 bases). CDR1 and CDR2 (germline): SGHDT, YYEEEE. V lost 0 bases and J 4 bases, leaving 11 bases between the germline ends. The CDR3 contains 14 residues. The CDR3 loop is CASSLGGRVYEQYF. The DNA of the CDR3 is TGTGCCAGCAGCTTGGGAGGCAGGGTTTACGAGCAGTACTTC.